This is a list of T cell receptor beta chains from one sample in a study of blood T cell repertoires in COVID-19. Sequenced by immunoSEQ multiplex PCR; TCRdb stores in-frame clones only, minus some. The data show under 130,000 clones, with roughly four fifths seen just once and approximately 10% held by the top ten. Sequences were obtained from peripheral blood. The receptors originated from a woman aged 70-85 years with acute or convalescent COVID-19. Both conserved end residues are part of each CDR3. The order of the fields is clone size, D gene, J gene, V gene, CDR3 DNA, CDR3 protein. D genes are given only for firm matches. For some rows the clone size is stated as once, few or many, or as a class when expanded; others skip it.

- | - | TRBJ1-6 | TRBV5-6 | TGTGCCAGCAGCTTATTAGCGGATAATTCACCCCTCCACTTT | CASSLLADNSPLHF
- | TRBD1 | TRBJ1-4 | TRBV28 | TGTGCCAGCAGTGAGAAGACAGGGGGAAATGAAAAACTGTTTTTT | CASSEKTGGNEKLFF
- | TRBD1 | TRBJ1-1 | TRBV6-5 | TGTGCCAGCAGTTTGGGACAGGGGAACACTGAAGCTTTCTTT | CASSLGQGNTEAFF
- | TRBD1 | TRBJ1-1 | TRBV5-1 | TGCGCCAGCAGCCGGGCGGACAGGGACACTGAAGCTTTCTTT | CASSRADRDTEAFF
- | TRBD2 | TRBJ2-1 | TRBV10-1 | TGCGCCACCGCGCCACCGGGACTAGCGGCCAATGAGCAGTTCTTC | CATAPPGLAANEQFF
- | - | TRBJ2-1 | TRBV7-8 | TGTGCCAGCAGCTTCTTTTTCAGGGGGGACTCCTACAATGAGCAGTTCTTC | CASSFFFRGDSYNEQFF
- | TRBD2 | TRBJ2-1 | TRBV6-2/TRBV6-3 | TGTGCCAGCAGTCAAAGGACTAGCGGGGGGGCCAGCCGGAGCTCCTACAATGAGCAGTTCTTC | CASSQRTSGGASRSSYNEQFF
few | TRBD1 | TRBJ2-5 | TRBV5-1 | TGCGCCAGCAGCTTTGGCAACGCAGGGGGCCGCCAAGAGACCCAGTACTTC | CASSFGNAGGRQETQYF
- | - | TRBJ1-1 | TRBV6-2/TRBV6-3 | TGTGCCAGCAGCCTGGCCTCTGATTGGGGAGGTGAAGCTTTCTTT | CASSLASDWGGEAFF
- | TRBD1 | TRBJ1-1 | TRBV5-1 | TGCGCCAGCAGCTTAACAGGGGGCCCGAACACTGAAGCTTTCTTT | CASSLTGGPNTEAFF
- | TRBD1 | TRBJ2-5 | TRBV30 | TGTGCCTGGAGTGTCTCAGGGGGCCAAGAGACCCAGTACTTC | CAWSVSGGQETQYF
- | TRBD1 | TRBJ2-2 | TRBV5-4 | TGTGCCAGCAGCCGGGACAGATACACCGGGGAGCTGTTTTTT | CASSRDRYTGELFF
- | - | TRBJ1-1 | TRBV7-2 | TGTGCCAGCAGCCGTGGACAGAGTTTAGCTTTCTTT | CASSRGQSLAFF
- | TRBD1 | TRBJ2-1 | TRBV6-4 | TGTGCCAGCAGTGACACGGGACAGTCCTACAATGAGCAGTTCTTC | CASSDTGQSYNEQFF
- | TRBD2 | TRBJ2-5 | TRBV4-3 | TGCGCCAGCAGCCAAGAGACTAGCGGGAGTCGAGAGACCCAGTACTTC | CASSQETSGSRETQYF
- | - | TRBJ1-2 | TRBV5-1 | TGCGCCAGCAGCTTGGATGGAGGCCTCACCTCCATCTATGGCTACACCTTC | CASSLDGGLTSIYGYTF
- | - | TRBJ1-5 | TRBV4-1 | TGCGCCAGCAGCCAAGACGAGGAGATAACGCCCCAGCATTTT | CASSQDEEITPQHF
- | TRBD2 | TRBJ2-5 | TRBV3-1/TRBV3-2 | TGTGCCAGCAGCCAAGATCAGCTAGCGGGCGGAGAGACCCAGTACTTC | CASSQDQLAGGETQYF
- | - | TRBJ2-3 | TRBV3-1/TRBV3-2 | TGTGCCAGCAGCCAAGATCCCGGGAGTAACACAGATACGCAGTATTTT | CASSQDPGSNTDTQYF
- | TRBD2 | TRBJ2-1 | TRBV3-1/TRBV3-2 | TGTGCCAGCAGCCAAGATCCCCTAACTAGCGGGGGGGCCCAGTTCTTC | CASSQDPLTSGGAQFF
- | TRBD2 | TRBJ2-5 | TRBV3-1/TRBV3-2 | TGTGCCAGCAGCCAAGATGGAGCGGGGGGGCCCCCACAAGAGACCCAGTACTTC | CASSQDGAGGPPQETQYF
- | TRBD1 | TRBJ2-2 | TRBV6-5 | TGTGCCAGCAGTTTAAGTACAGGGGGCCCCGGGGAGCTGTTTTTT | CASSLSTGGPGELFF
- | TRBD2 | TRBJ2-7 | TRBV4-3 | TGCGCCAGCAGCCAAACCCTAGGGACTAGCAACGAGCAGTACTTC | CASSQTLGTSNEQYF
- | TRBD2 | TRBJ2-7 | TRBV2 | TGTGCCAGCAGCCCCGTAGCGGGAGTCTACGAGCAGTACTTC | CASSPVAGVYEQYF
- | TRBD1 | TRBJ1-6 | TRBV5-1 | TGCGCCAGCAGCTTGGGACAGGGTATTTCACCCCTCCACTTT | CASSLGQGISPLHF
- | - | TRBJ1-3 | TRBV5-1 | TGCGCCAGCAGCTTGGCCGGGCCTGACAGGGGAAACACCATATATTTT | CASSLAGPDRGNTIYF
- | - | TRBJ2-5 | TRBV9 | TGTGCCAGCAGCGTAACAACCCAAGAGACCCAGTACTTC | CASSVTTQETQYF
- | - | TRBJ2-3 | TRBV4-1 | TGCGCCAGCAGCCAAGATGGGGCCTTCACAGATACGCAGTATTTT | CASSQDGAFTDTQYF
- | - | TRBJ2-7 | TRBV3-1/TRBV3-2 | TGTGCCAGCAGTCCAGACCCTAGTTCGCTCGAGCAGTACTTC | CASSPDPSSLEQYF
once | - | TRBJ2-5 | TRBV9 | TGTGCCAGCAGCGTAGCCGGGAAAGAGACCCAGTACTTC | CASSVAGKETQYF
- | TRBD1 | TRBJ2-1 | TRBV7-8 | TGTGCCAGCAGCTTGAGACAGGGTACCCCAAGTGAGCAGTTCTTC | CASSLRQGTPSEQFF
- | TRBD1 | TRBJ2-7 | TRBV4-1 | TGCGCCAGCAGCCAAGCTACAGGGGGCGCGAGTTACGAGCAGTACTTC | CASSQATGGASYEQYF
- | TRBD1 | TRBJ1-5 | TRBV7-8 | TGTGCCAGCAGTCGCGACAGGGGGCCTAGCCAGCCCCAGCATTTT | CASSRDRGPSQPQHF
- | - | TRBJ1-1 | TRBV6-5 | TGTGCCAGCAGTTACGACAGTCAACTGAACACTGAAGCTTTCTTT | CASSYDSQLNTEAFF
- | - | TRBJ1-1 | TRBV10-3 | TGTGCCACCAGAAGTACAGGGAACACTGAAGCTTTCTTT | CATRSTGNTEAFF
- | TRBD2 | TRBJ2-3 | TRBV6-2/TRBV6-3 | TGTGCCAGCAGTTTGACTAGCGGGGGGCCGGGCACGCAGTATTTT | CASSLTSGGPGTQYF
- | - | TRBJ2-3 | TRBV7-2 | TGTGCCAGCAGCTTTAATCCTAGCACAGATACGCAGTATTTT | CASSFNPSTDTQYF
- | - | TRBJ2-1 | TRBV18 | TGTGCCAGCTCACCACCGGAAACAGGGCTATCCTACAATGAGCAGTTCTTC | CASSPPETGLSYNEQFF
few | - | TRBJ1-3 | TRBV4-3 | TGCGCCAGCAGCCAAGGACAGTTCCTCGGAAACACCATATATTTT | CASSQGQFLGNTIYF
- | TRBD1 | TRBJ1-5 | TRBV28 | TGTGCCAGCAGTTCCTTGACAGGGGGCAGGGGCAATCAGCCCCAGCATTTT | CASSSLTGGRGNQPQHF
once | TRBD1 | TRBJ2-7 | TRBV15 | TGTGCCACCAGCCACAGGGGGGAACTCGACGAGCAGTACTTC | CATSHRGELDEQYF
- | TRBD2 | TRBJ2-1 | TRBV5-4 | TGTGCCAGCACCTTAGCGGGCCTTGATTCTTACAATGAGCAGTTCTTC | CASTLAGLDSYNEQFF
- | - | TRBJ1-1 | TRBV27 | TGTGCCAGCAGTCATCAGAACACTGAAGCTTTCTTT | CASSHQNTEAFF
- | - | TRBJ1-2 | TRBV18 | TGTGCCAGCTCACTCAGTAACAGAGTCTATGGCTACACCTTC | CASSLSNRVYGYTF
- | - | TRBJ2-3 | TRBV7-6 | TGTGCCAGCAGCTTAGGGGGGGTGAGGGCAGATACGCAGTATTTT | CASSLGGVRADTQYF
- | TRBD1 | TRBJ1-3 | TRBV18 | TGTGCCAGCTCACCACCGAAGGCAGGGGGTTCTGGAAACACCATATATTTT | CASSPPKAGGSGNTIYF
- | - | TRBJ1-2 | TRBV6-5 | TGTGCCAGCAGTTACGGGGGCAACAAGGATAGCTACACCTTC | CASSYGGNKDSYTF
- | TRBD1 | TRBJ1-1 | TRBV30 | TGTGCCTGGAGCAGGGGGACTGAAGCTTTCTTT | CAWSRGTEAFF
- | - | TRBJ1-1 | TRBV3-1/TRBV3-2 | TGTGCCAGCAGCCACGGGGGGAAGGTGCCTGAAGCTTTCTTT | CASSHGGKVPEAFF
- | TRBD2 | TRBJ2-1 | TRBV5-1 | TGCGCCAGCAGCTTGGCTCGCTCCGGGACTAGCGGCTACAATGAGCAGTTCTTC | CASSLARSGTSGYNEQFF
once | - | TRBJ1-3 | TRBV5-1 | TGCGCCAGCAGCATCGGACAGTCTTATGGAAACACCATATATTTT | CASSIGQSYGNTIYF
- | TRBD2 | TRBJ2-5 | TRBV7-2 | TGTGCCAGCAGCTGGACTAGGCTTCAAGAGACCCAGTACTTC | CASSWTRLQETQYF
- | TRBD2 | TRBJ2-3 | TRBV19 | TGTGCCAGTAGTAGCCCACCCGGGACTAGCGGGGGGGGACGCACAGATACGCAGTATTTT | CASSSPPGTSGGGRTDTQYF
few | TRBD2 | TRBJ2-1 | TRBV7-2 | TGTGCCAGCAGCCAAGCGGGGGACTCCTACAATGAGCAGTTCTTC | CASSQAGDSYNEQFF
once | TRBD1 | TRBJ1-5 | TRBV6-5 | TGTGCCAGCAGTCCAGGGGGAAATAGCAATCAGCCCCAGCATTTT | CASSPGGNSNQPQHF